Following are 5 T cell receptor beta chains from one sample sequenced in a study of T cell responses to AZD1222 COVID-19 vaccine. TCRdb's copy holds only in-frame clones and misses some; the assay was immunoSEQ multiplex PCR. The data show some 130,000 clones, roughly 93% seen once. The sequencing here drew on peripheral blood, taken on day 0 of AZD1222 vaccination. These receptors all come from an adult in good health.

This sequence joins TRBV2 and TRBJ2-3, with D hard to call. The germline gives CDR1 SNHLY, CDR2 FYNNEI. The CDR3 contains 13 residues. V shed 7 bases and J shed 6 bases, with 14 bases lying between them. CDR3 sequence reads: CASTFGLKDTQYF. The CDR3 region has the DNA TGTGCCAGCACATTCGGCCTGAAGGATACGCAGTATTTT.

The chain joins TRBV4-1 to TRBJ1-2, with D perhaps matching TRBD1 (5 bases). The CDR3 is 16 amino acids. V was trimmed by 1 base and J by 7 bases, leaving 19 bases between them. Germline V gene lookup returns CDR1 MGHRA and CDR2 YSYEKL. This CDR3 reads CASSQVGQPNPGGYTF. For the CDR3, the DNA is TGCGCCAGCAGCCAAGTGGGGCAGCCAAATCCGGGTGGCTACACCTTC.

This chain uses TRBV28 with TRBJ1-5; 10 nucleotides agree with TRBD1. V lost 5 bases, J lost 7 bases, and 8 bases stayed unmatched. The V gene's germline CDR1 is MDHEN and CDR2 SYDVKM. The CDR3 contains 15 residues. CDR3 loop: CASSKVMGQGQPQHF. In nucleotides, the CDR3 is TGTGCCAGCAGTAAAGTAATGGGACAGGGGCAGCCCCAGCATTTT.

V gene TRBV5-6 combines with J gene TRBJ1-2, with a tentative D call TRBD1 (6 bases). With 4 bases removed from V and 0 bases from J, the gap between germline ends came to 13 bases. The CDR3 consists of 15 residues. Germline CDR1 and CDR2: SGHDT and YYEEEE. CDR3 nucleotides: TGTGCCAGCAGCCCACAGGGCGCCGCTAACTATGGCTACACCTTC. Its protein is CASSPQGAANYGYTF.

V and J are TRBV5-1 and TRBJ2-7; 9 bases match TRBD1. The CDR3 has 14 residues. CDR1 is SGHRS, CDR2 YFSETQ, per germline. The junction had 3 bases not matched to a gene; V was cut back by 0 bases and J by 5 bases. CDR3 amino acids: CASSLGDRVNEQYF. As DNA, the CDR3 is TGCGCCAGCAGCTTGGGGGACAGGGTCAACGAGCAGTACTTC.